This T cell receptor (beta chain) appears in the sequencing data of a study of TIL therapy for anti-PD-1-resistant metastatic lung cancer. The immunoSEQ assay was v3. Only in-frame clones appear in the TCRdb table, and some are missing; sequencing was by immunoSEQ multiplex PCR. The sample has some 57,000 clones, around 86% seen once. Trimming stripped 4 bases from V and 13 bases from J, with 25 bases between. The CDR3 spans 16 residues. The germline V gene encodes CDR1 MNHNS and CDR2 SASEGT. Time point here: pre-treatment sample, taken before nivolumab and TIL therapy. This TCR was sampled from a person between 25 and 80 years old with non-small cell lung cancer. The sample here was blood, taken at baseline. This chain uses TRBV6-1 with TRBJ1-4; tentative D call: TRBD1 (5 bases). CDR3 nucleotide sequence: TGTGCCAGCAGTGCATCACTATCCACGGCAGGGTCGAGACTGTTTTTT. Residues: CASSASLSTAGSRLFF.